Reported below is one TCR beta chain. This entry is derived from a study of technical replicates of blood from a handful of donors. The CDR3 covers 15 residues. CDR1 and CDR2 (germline): MNHEY, SVGAGI. V lost 0 bases and J lost 8, with 16 bases in between. Some clones are missing from TCRdb's copy, which holds only in-frame ones; the method was immunoSEQ multiplex PCR. The sample lists around 69,000 clones, almost 98% occurring once. Material for sequencing was T cells isolated from PBMCs. The clonotype was recovered from a human donor in good health. The chain joins TRBV6-5 to TRBJ1-1, with D tentatively TRBD1 (6 bases). The CDR3 bases are TGTGCCAGCAGTTACTCCCGAACAGGGTATAAGGAAGCTTTCTTT. Encoded protein: CASSYSRTGYKEAFF.